The clone carrying this T cell receptor beta chain came up a few times. Its antigen is currently unknown. This specimen comes from a study of cytomegalovirus exposure and HLA in healthy donors. Findings of the study overall: The authors enumerated over 150 TCR beta chains as linked to cytomegalovirus.

Germline V gene data show CDR1 as MDHEN and CDR2 as SYDVKM. The CDR3 length is 14 residues. V dropped 11 bases and J dropped 6 bases, with 22 bases sitting between them. Repertoires were generated with immunoSEQ multiplex PCR, while TCRdb's copy carries only in-frame clones and drops some. The sample gives some 240,000 clones, roughly 84% of which show up once; about 2% is in the top ten. This TCR was recovered from a woman aged 18 to 35 in good health and CMV-seropositive. The sample taken for sequencing was PBMCs. The V call is TRBV28, the J call TRBJ1-1, with no clear D. The CDR3 DNA follows: TGTGCCGTTCTGGAGAAATCTGGTTTCGCTGAAGCTTTCTTT. It yields the protein CAVLEKSGFAEAFF.